Listed below are T cell receptor beta chains from one sample, sequenced in a study of beta chain features in type 1 diabetes. Sequencing was performed with immunoSEQ multiplex PCR; in TCRdb, only in-frame clones are kept and a portion is missing. Found here are about 160,000 clones, 6.5% to 8.5% of them singletons; the top ten hold roughly 0.5%. Sequenced material: central memory CD4+ T cells from blood. All receptors come from a man younger than 35 with type 1 diabetes. CDR3s include the opening cysteine and the closing phenylalanine or tryptophan. The D gene is left open where the match is weak. Part of the rows lack a size; the others show once, few, many or a class for expanded clones.

V	D	J	size	CDR3	DNA
TRBV11-2	NA	TRBJ2-3	NA	CASRLRWAQSPPDTQYF	TGTGCCAGCAGGTTAAGATGGGCCCAGTCCCCACCAGATACGCAGTATTTT
TRBV5-1	TRBD2	TRBJ2-5	few	CASSSGRGGGLSETQYF	TGCGCCAGCAGTTCGGGTCGCGGGGGGGGACTCTCAGAGACCCAGTACTTC
TRBV27	TRBD1	TRBJ2-7	few	CASRDRDRGIEQYF	TGTGCCAGCAGGGACCGGGACAGGGGGATCGAGCAGTACTTC
TRBV28	NA	TRBJ1-3	few	CASSVQGGNTIYF	TGTGCCAGCAGCGTACAGGGAGGAAACACCATATATTTT
TRBV4-3	TRBD2	TRBJ2-1	NA	CASSQDSGGAYNEQFF	TGCGCCAGCAGCCAAGATTCGGGGGGGGCCTACAATGAGCAGTTCTTC
TRBV5-8	TRBD1	TRBJ2-7	NA	CASSPQDRVYEQYF	TGTGCCAGCAGCCCCCAGGACAGGGTCTACGAGCAGTACTTC
TRBV7-8	NA	TRBJ2-4	NA	CASSSRGSKNIQYF	TGTGCCAGCAGCTCCCGGGGGTCCAAAAACATTCAGTACTTC
TRBV25-1	NA	TRBJ1-1	few	CASSGPWGDTEAFF	TGTGCCAGCAGTGGCCCCTGGGGGGACACTGAAGCTTTCTTT
TRBV11-2	NA	TRBJ2-1	few	CASSLEGQGRHEQFF	TGTGCCAGCAGCTTAGAGGGTCAGGGTCGGCATGAGCAGTTCTTC
TRBV11-2	NA	TRBJ2-7	few	CASRRGSTSNEQYF	TGTGCCAGCAGAAGGGGTTCGACTAGTAACGAGCAGTACTTC
TRBV7-8	TRBD2	TRBJ2-5	NA	CASSLVPGEGETQYF	TGTGCCAGCAGCTTAGTCCCGGGGGAGGGAGAGACCCAGTACTTC
TRBV18	NA	TRBJ1-1	NA	CASSPLRGLNTEAFF	TGTGCCAGCTCACCACTCCGGGGGTTGAACACTGAAGCTTTCTTT
TRBV19	NA	TRBJ1-1	NA	CASSGGHGNTEAFF	TGTGCCAGTAGTGGGGGACACGGGAACACTGAAGCTTTCTTT
TRBV7-9	NA	TRBJ2-5	NA	CASSLAPSLGRETQYF	TGTGCCAGCAGCTTAGCGCCTAGCCTAGGGCGAGAGACCCAGTACTTC
TRBV29-1	NA	TRBJ2-7	many	CSVVSKSTYEQYF	TGCAGCGTTGTATCGAAGTCTACCTACGAGCAGTACTTC
TRBV5-6	NA	TRBJ1-1	few	CASSRQMLNTEAFF	TGTGCCAGCAGCCGTCAGATGCTGAACACTGAAGCTTTCTTT
TRBV2	NA	TRBJ2-3	NA	CASRQSTDTQYF	TGTGCCAGCAGACAGAGCACAGATACGCAGTATTTT
TRBV4-3	TRBD1	TRBJ2-3	few	CASSQDDRAGDTQYF	TGCGCCAGCAGCCAAGATGACAGGGCGGGAGATACGCAGTATTTT
TRBV30	NA	TRBJ2-3	NA	CAWSVLTVTDTQYF	TGTGCCTGGAGTGTCCTAACAGTGACAGATACGCAGTATTTT
TRBV14	NA	TRBJ2-7	many	CASSPAGRSYEQYF	TGTGCCAGCAGCCCTGCGGGACGGTCCTACGAGCAGTACTTC
TRBV11-1	TRBD1	TRBJ2-1	few	CASSPSGQGSIF	TGTGCCAGCAGCCCTTCGGGACAGGGAAGTATCTTC
TRBV28	TRBD2	TRBJ2-1	NA	CASRTSGHNEQFF	TGTGCCAGCCGGACTAGCGGTCACAATGAACAGTTCTTC
TRBV19	NA	TRBJ2-2	few	CASSIGRSGITGELFF	TGTGCCAGTAGTATTGGGAGGAGCGGTATAACCGGGGAGCTGTTTTTT
TRBV28	TRBD1	TRBJ1-2	few	CASSLSRTGNYGYTF	TGTGCCAGCAGTTTATCCCGGACAGGGAACTATGGCTACACCTTC
TRBV5-1	NA	TRBJ2-1	NA	CASSLAAAAYNEQFF	TGCGCCAGCAGCTTGGCGGCGGCTGCCTACAATGAGCAGTTCTTC
TRBV20-1	TRBD2	TRBJ2-1	few	CSAKGGSEQFF	TGCAGTGCTAAGGGAGGGAGTGAGCAGTTCTTC
TRBV2	NA	TRBJ1-6	many	CASTDYLIPLHF	TGTGCCAGCACGGACTACCTAATACCCCTCCACTTT
TRBV29-1	TRBD1	TRBJ2-1	NA	CSIGTGSLSYNEQFF	TGCAGCATAGGGACAGGGTCCCTCTCCTACAATGAGCAGTTCTTC
TRBV11-2	NA	TRBJ1-5	few	CASSLGQVGPQHF	TGTGCCAGCAGCTTAGGTCAGGTGGGGCCCCAGCATTTT
TRBV28	NA	TRBJ1-2	NA	CASSPGAGGGYTF	TGTGCCAGCAGCCCCGGGGCCGGGGGAGGCTACACCTTC
TRBV11-2	TRBD1	TRBJ1-2	NA	CASSPRAGGRRGYTF	TGTGCCAGCAGCCCCCGGGCAGGGGGGCGTCGAGGCTACACCTTC
TRBV5-1	NA	TRBJ2-3	NA	CASSPSPSDTQYF	TGCGCCAGCAGCCCGAGCCCGTCGGATACGCAGTATTTT
TRBV18	NA	TRBJ1-5	NA	CASSPPGGGGLYSNQPQHF	TGTGCCAGCTCACCACCGGGCGGAGGCGGGTTATATAGCAATCAGCCCCAGCATTTT
TRBV6-5	NA	TRBJ1-1	few	CASRETVNTEAFF	TGTGCCAGCAGAGAGACAGTGAACACTGAAGCTTTCTTT
TRBV5-1	NA	TRBJ2-7	NA	CASSLTGFYEQYF	TGCGCCAGCAGCTTGACAGGGTTCTACGAGCAGTACTTC
TRBV27	TRBD1	TRBJ2-7	NA	CASIQERTGGGEQYF	TGTGCCAGCATTCAAGAACGTACAGGGGGCGGCGAGCAGTACTTC
TRBV9	NA	TRBJ2-3	NA	CASSVLGVADTQYF	TGTGCCAGCAGCGTGCTAGGGGTAGCAGATACGCAGTATTTT
TRBV28	NA	TRBJ1-1	NA	CASSSGRRKAFF	TGTGCCAGCAGTTCCGGTAGGCGGAAAGCTTTCTTT
TRBV21-1	NA	TRBJ2-1	few	CASSKDWWQRGGRYEQFF	TGTGCCAGCAGCAAAGATTGGTGGCAGCGGGGGGGCCGGTATGAGCAGTTCTTC
TRBV5-6	NA	TRBJ1-6	NA	CASSLLRINSPLHF	TGTGCCAGCAGCTTGCTGCGGATTAATTCACCCCTCCACTTT
TRBV5-1	TRBD2	TRBJ2-1	NA	CASSLTGTTNEQFF	TGCGCCAGCAGCTTGACCGGGACTACCAATGAGCAGTTCTTC
TRBV19	NA	TRBJ1-5	few	CASTQVQGSKQPQHF	TGTGCCAGTACCCAAGTCCAGGGAAGTAAACAGCCCCAGCATTTT
TRBV18	TRBD1	TRBJ2-3	many	CASSATTGGLLDTQYF	TGTGCCAGCTCAGCCACTACAGGGGGTCTTCTGGATACGCAGTATTTT
TRBV30	NA	TRBJ2-1	few	CAWSGGWENEQFF	TGTGCCTGGAGCGGCGGCTGGGAGAATGAGCAGTTCTTC
TRBV5-6	NA	TRBJ1-3	NA	CASSLEPDSNTIYF	TGTGCCAGCAGCTTGGAGCCCGATAGCAACACCATATATTTT
TRBV11-2	NA	TRBJ1-2	NA	CASSAYEYGYTF	TGTGCCAGCAGCGCCTACGAGTATGGCTACACCTTC
TRBV11-2	TRBD1	TRBJ1-2	NA	CASSRAPAGTGFYGYTF	TGTGCCAGCAGCCGCGCACCTGCCGGGACAGGGTTCTATGGCTACACCTTC
TRBV14	NA	TRBJ2-3	many	CASSQQAGRDTQYF	TGTGCCAGCAGCCAGCAGGCAGGGAGGGATACGCAGTATTTT
TRBV18	TRBD1	TRBJ1-2	NA	CASSPGQGDGYTF	TGTGCCAGCTCACCGGGACAGGGGGATGGCTACACCTTC
TRBV18	TRBD1	TRBJ1-2	NA	CASSPPSGQSYGYTF	TGTGCCAGCTCACCGCCGTCGGGACAGTCTTATGGCTACACCTTC
TRBV11-2	NA	TRBJ2-3	few	CASSLAGTDTQYF	TGTGCCAGCAGCTTGGCGGGTACAGATACGCAGTATTTT
TRBV18	TRBD1	TRBJ1-2	few	CASSPGAGGRDYGYTF	TGTGCCAGCTCACCAGGGGCAGGGGGACGCGACTATGGCTACACCTTC
TRBV6-1	NA	TRBJ1-1	NA	CASTPDRNTEAFF	TGTGCCAGCACCCCAGACAGGAACACTGAAGCTTTCTTT
TRBV28	NA	TRBJ1-6	many	CASSGQNSPLHF	TGTGCCAGCAGTGGTCAGAATTCACCCCTCCACTTT
TRBV27	TRBD2	TRBJ2-5	many	CASSPASGVWETQYF	TGTGCCAGCTCCCCCGCTAGCGGGGTCTGGGAGACCCAGTACTTC
TRBV5-1	TRBD1	TRBJ2-7	NA	CASSLAAGTGSSYEQYF	TGCGCCAGCAGCTTGGCGGCCGGGACAGGGAGCTCCTACGAGCAGTACTTC
TRBV12-1	NA	TRBJ2-1	NA	CASTTSDTEQFF	TGTGCCTCAACCACATCCGACACTGAGCAGTTCTTC
TRBV30	TRBD1	TRBJ2-7	once	CAWARTGIYEQYF	TGTGCCTGGGCGAGGACAGGAATCTACGAGCAGTACTTC
TRBV2	NA	TRBJ2-4	few	CATRLSLAKNIQYF	TGTGCCACCCGACTTTCGCTGGCCAAAAACATTCAGTACTTC